Listed below are T cell receptor beta chains from one sample, sequenced in a study of control samples from healthy donors and cancer patients. The protocol was immunoSEQ multiplex PCR, while the TCRdb copy is restricted to in-frame clones and leaves out a portion. Altogether 130,000 or so clones are present, around nine tenths being singletons, with the ten largest covering about 3.4%. Sequencing was performed on blood. These receptors all come from a man aged 45-60 years in good health. CDR3s include the opening cysteine and the closing phenylalanine or tryptophan. The D gene is left open where the match is weak. Some rows mark clone size as missing; the rest say once, few, many or name a class of expanded clone.

d_call,j_call,v_call,clone_size,cdr3_aa,cdr3_nt
NA,TRBJ2-1,TRBV9,NA,CASSEGYNEQFF,TGTGCCAGCAGCGAGGGGTACAATGAGCAGTTCTTC
TRBD1,TRBJ1-5,TRBV29-1,NA,CSARQGRDQPQHF,TGCAGCGCCCGACAGGGTAGGGACCAGCCCCAGCATTTT
TRBD2,TRBJ2-1,TRBV24-1,NA,CATSDHALQGLAGYNNEQFF,TGTGCCACCAGTGACCATGCGTTACAGGGACTAGCGGGGTACAACAATGAGCAGTTCTTC
NA,TRBJ2-4,TRBV5-6,NA,CASSWGGTKNIQYF,TGTGCCAGCAGCTGGGGGGGCACCAAAAACATTCAGTACTTC
TRBD1,TRBJ1-2,TRBV15,once,CATSTVTGGYGYTF,TGTGCCACCAGCACCGTTACAGGGGGCTATGGCTACACCTTC
NA,TRBJ2-6,TRBV6-1,NA,CASSEGFGANVLTF,TGTGCCAGCAGTGAAGGTTTTGGGGCCAACGTCCTGACTTTC
TRBD1,TRBJ1-4,TRBV5-1,NA,CASSRTGQNEKLFF,TGCGCCAGCAGCCGGACAGGGCAAAATGAAAAACTGTTTTTT
TRBD1,TRBJ2-2,TRBV19,NA,CASSPGQGSGELFF,TGTGCCAGTAGTCCGGGACAGGGGTCCGGGGAGCTGTTTTTT
NA,TRBJ1-1,TRBV19,NA,CASSIASGISTEAFF,TGTGCCAGTAGTATAGCTTCGGGGATCTCCACTGAAGCTTTCTTT
TRBD1,TRBJ2-7,TRBV7-7,NA,CASSTYGTVYEQYF,TGTGCTAGCAGCACCTACGGGACAGTTTACGAGCAGTACTTC
NA,TRBJ1-1,TRBV10-1,NA,CASSDEGSATEAFF,TGCGCCAGCAGTGACGAGGGAAGCGCCACTGAAGCTTTCTTT
NA,TRBJ1-2,TRBV28,NA,CATFQTAYGYTF,TGTGCCACCTTCCAGACAGCCTATGGCTACACCTTC
NA,TRBJ2-7,TRBV10-1,NA,CASRQGSYEQYF,TGCGCCAGCAGGCAGGGTTCGTACGAGCAGTACTTC
NA,TRBJ2-3,TRBV18,NA,CASSPSTDTQYF,TGTGCCAGCTCACCTAGCACAGATACGCAGTATTTT
TRBD1,TRBJ1-2,TRBV19,NA,CASSIGGQNANYGYTF,TGTGCCAGTAGTATAGGGGGACAGAATGCTAACTATGGCTACACCTTC
TRBD1,TRBJ2-3,TRBV5-1,NA,CASYAGTGPTDTQYF,TGCGCCAGTTACGCCGGGACAGGGCCCACAGATACGCAGTATTTT
TRBD2,TRBJ2-5,TRBV29-1,NA,CSVEDIWGSGGREKETQYF,TGCAGCGTTGAAGATATTTGGGGTAGCGGGGGAAGAGAGAAAGAGACCCAGTACTTC
NA,TRBJ2-1,TRBV24-1,NA,CATSDPGLAGGNEQFF,TGTGCCACCAGTGACCCAGGGCTAGCTGGTGGTAATGAGCAGTTCTTC
TRBD1,TRBJ1-1,TRBV19,NA,CASARKGASLNTEAFF,TGTGCCAGTGCACGAAAGGGGGCGTCGCTGAACACTGAAGCTTTCTTT
TRBD1,TRBJ1-1,TRBV30,NA,CALTQGRTTEAFF,TGTGCCTTGACACAGGGGAGAACGACTGAAGCTTTCTTT
NA,TRBJ1-4,TRBV9,NA,CASSVGENNEKLFF,TGTGCCAGCAGCGTAGGAGAAAATAATGAAAAACTGTTTTTT
NA,TRBJ2-5,TRBV11-3,NA,CASSLGSLEQETQYF,TGTGCCAGCAGCTTAGGGAGCTTGGAGCAAGAGACCCAGTACTTC
NA,TRBJ2-3,TRBV12-5,NA,CASGLGGGPTDTQYF,TGTGCTAGTGGTTTGGGAGGGGGGCCCACAGATACGCAGTATTTT
NA,TRBJ2-3,TRBV6-5,NA,CASSPQTTDTQYF,TGTGCCAGCAGTCCCCAAACTACAGATACGCAGTATTTT
NA,TRBJ1-2,TRBV30,few,CAWSTGGGMNYGYTF,TGTGCCTGGAGCACTGGGGGGGGCATGAACTATGGCTACACCTTC
NA,TRBJ1-2,TRBV30,NA,CAWNMGGDGYTF,TGTGCCTGGAATATGGGGGGTGATGGCTACACCTTC
NA,TRBJ2-7,TRBV5-6,NA,CASSLVGGREQYF,TGTGCCAGCAGCTTGGTCGGGGGCCGCGAGCAGTACTTC
NA,TRBJ1-1,TRBV5-5,NA,CASSLNTEAFF,TGTGCCAGCAGCTTGAACACTGAAGCTTTCTTT
TRBD1,TRBJ1-2,TRBV27,NA,CASSSPGTGREPYGYTF,TGTGCCAGCAGTTCCCCCGGGACAGGGCGAGAGCCATATGGCTACACCTTC
TRBD1,TRBJ2-1,TRBV30,NA,CAWSYRGSYNEQFF,TGTGCCTGGAGTTACAGGGGTTCCTACAATGAGCAGTTCTTC
NA,TRBJ2-6,TRBV5-1,few,CASSRATQGSGANVLTF,TGCGCCAGCAGCCGAGCGACGCAGGGATCTGGGGCCAACGTCCTGACTTTC
NA,TRBJ1-1,TRBV2,NA,CASSGHRDLKSTEAFF,TGTGCCAGCAGTGGGCACAGGGACTTGAAAAGTACTGAAGCTTTCTTT
NA,TRBJ2-3,TRBV19,NA,CASSYSQGDTQYF,TGTGCCAGTAGTTACTCACAGGGAGATACGCAGTATTTT
TRBD1,TRBJ1-1,TRBV7-6,NA,CASSPGTGLGNTEAFF,TGTGCCAGCAGCCCTGGGACAGGTCTGGGGAACACTGAAGCTTTCTTT
NA,TRBJ2-3,TRBV29-1,NA,CSVEETATDTQYF,TGCAGCGTTGAAGAAACGGCCACAGATACGCAGTATTTT
NA,TRBJ1-4,TRBV7-9,once,CASSSWGATNEKLFF,TGTGCCAGCAGCTCCTGGGGTGCAACTAATGAAAAACTGTTTTTT
TRBD2,TRBJ2-7,TRBV3-1/TRBV3-2,NA,CASSRGLAGGYEQYF,TGTGCCAGCAGCCGAGGACTAGCGGGGGGTTACGAGCAGTACTTC
NA,TRBJ2-4,TRBV29-1,NA,CSVVGPGDKNIQYF,TGCAGCGTTGTGGGGCCGGGGGACAAAAACATTCAGTACTTC
NA,TRBJ2-7,TRBV27,NA,CASSFQQGYEQYF,TGTGCCAGCAGTTTCCAGCAAGGCTACGAGCAGTACTTC
NA,TRBJ2-7,TRBV28,NA,CASRPGGQAGFNEQYF,TGTGCCAGCAGACCAGGGGGGCAAGCGGGCTTCAACGAGCAGTACTTC
NA,TRBJ2-6,TRBV4-1,NA,CASSQDNGARASGANVLTF,TGCGCCAGCAGCCAAGATAACGGCGCCAGGGCCTCTGGGGCCAACGTCCTGACTTTC
NA,TRBJ1-4,TRBV10-1,NA,CASRGGGAINEKLFF,TGCGCCAGTAGGGGAGGGGGGGCGATTAATGAAAAACTGTTTTTT
NA,TRBJ1-4,TRBV28,NA,CASSLLDSGANEKLFF,TGTGCCAGCAGTTTATTGGACAGCGGCGCGAATGAAAAACTGTTTTTT
TRBD1,TRBJ2-5,TRBV4-1,few,CASSQGPQGAIQETQYF,TGCGCCAGCAGCCAAGGTCCGCAGGGGGCTATTCAAGAGACCCAGTACTTC
NA,TRBJ1-5,TRBV9,NA,CASSVGDPGQPQHF,TGTGCCAGCAGCGTAGGTGATCCGGGACAGCCCCAGCATTTT
TRBD2,TRBJ2-2,TRBV14,NA,CASSPERGRFTGELFF,TGTGCCAGCAGCCCGGAGCGGGGTCGGTTCACCGGGGAGCTGTTTTTT
NA,TRBJ1-3,TRBV6-1,NA,CASSESGFSGNTIYF,TGTGCCAGCAGTGAAAGTGGCTTCTCTGGAAACACCATATATTTT
NA,TRBJ1-4,TRBV4-1,NA,CASSQAGEGPFEKLFF,TGCGCCAGCAGCCAAGCTGGAGAGGGGCCTTTCGAAAAACTGTTTTTT
NA,TRBJ1-2,TRBV6-1,NA,CASSEVVGGRLDGYTF,TGTGCCAGCAGTGAAGTGGTAGGGGGGCGCTTGGATGGCTACACCTTC
NA,TRBJ2-2,TRBV30,few,CAWSGGTENTGELFF,TGTGCCTGGAGTGGCGGGACGGAGAACACCGGGGAGCTGTTTTTT
NA,TRBJ2-4,TRBV10-3,NA,CAISPGILGRSLPKNIQYF,TGTGCCATCAGTCCCGGGATTCTTGGCAGATCCCTGCCCAAAAACATTCAGTACTTC
NA,TRBJ1-6,TRBV9,once,CASSVGDANSPLHF,TGTGCCAGCAGCGTAGGGGACGCTAATTCACCCCTCCACTTT
NA,TRBJ1-6,TRBV6-5,NA,CASSYKGYNSPLHF,TGTGCCAGCAGTTACAAGGGGTATAATTCACCCCTCCACTTT
NA,TRBJ1-5,TRBV5-8,NA,CASSRNRADQPQHF,TGTGCCAGCAGCCGGAACAGGGCGGACCAGCCCCAGCATTTT
NA,TRBJ1-5,TRBV19,NA,CASVDSQKRQPQHF,TGTGCCAGTGTGGACAGTCAAAAAAGGCAGCCCCAGCATTTT
NA,TRBJ2-2,TRBV18,NA,CASSRIEGLVGELFF,TGTGCCAGCTCACGAATTGAGGGGCTGGTCGGGGAGCTGTTTTTT
NA,TRBJ2-2,TRBV7-9,NA,CASSSTPPARIWTGELFF,TGTGCCAGCAGCTCGACCCCGCCCGCCCGGATTTGGACCGGGGAGCTGTTTTTT